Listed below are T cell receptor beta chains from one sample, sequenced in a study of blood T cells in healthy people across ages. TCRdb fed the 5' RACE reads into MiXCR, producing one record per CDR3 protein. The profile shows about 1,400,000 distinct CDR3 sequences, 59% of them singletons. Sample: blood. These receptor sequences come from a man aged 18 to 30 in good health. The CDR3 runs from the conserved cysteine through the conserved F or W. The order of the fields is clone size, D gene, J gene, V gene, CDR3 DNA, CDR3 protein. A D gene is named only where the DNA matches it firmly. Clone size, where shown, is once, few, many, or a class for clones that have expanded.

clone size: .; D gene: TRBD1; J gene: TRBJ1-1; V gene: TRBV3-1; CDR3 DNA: TGTGCCAGCAGCCCGGGACAGGGAGGGGTTGAAGAAGCTTTCTTT; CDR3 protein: CASSPGQGGVEEAFF
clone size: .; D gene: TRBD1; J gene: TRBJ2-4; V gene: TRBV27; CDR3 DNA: TGTGCCAGCAGTGTAGGACAGGGACGAGGGGAGCAGTACTTC; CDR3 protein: CASSVGQGRGEQYF
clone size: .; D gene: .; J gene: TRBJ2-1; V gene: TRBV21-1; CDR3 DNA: TGTGCCAGCAGACAGGGAGGTTCAGATGAGCAGTTCTTC; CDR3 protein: CASRQGGSDEQFF
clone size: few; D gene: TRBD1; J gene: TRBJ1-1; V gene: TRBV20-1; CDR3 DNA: TGCAGTGTTGGCGGGACAGCAAGTGAAGCTTTCTTT; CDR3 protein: CSVGGTASEAFF
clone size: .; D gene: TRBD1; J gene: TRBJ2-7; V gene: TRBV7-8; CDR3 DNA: TGTGCCAGCAGCAAGACGGCAGGGGGCGGATGGGACGAGCAGTACTTC; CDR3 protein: CASSKTAGGGWDEQYF
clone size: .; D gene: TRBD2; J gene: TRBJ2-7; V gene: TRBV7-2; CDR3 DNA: TGTGCCAGCAGCCCGAACTTTAGCGGGAGGGACGAGCAGTACTTC; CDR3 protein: CASSPNFSGRDEQYF
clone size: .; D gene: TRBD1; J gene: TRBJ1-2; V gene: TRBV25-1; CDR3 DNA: TGTGCCAGCAGTGGCGGACAGGGGCCGATCTATGGCTACACCTTC; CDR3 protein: CASSGGQGPIYGYTF
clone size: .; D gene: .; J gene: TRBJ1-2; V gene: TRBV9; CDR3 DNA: TGTGCCAGCAGCCCCCCGGGACTTTTTGGCTACACCTTC; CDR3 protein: CASSPPGLFGYTF
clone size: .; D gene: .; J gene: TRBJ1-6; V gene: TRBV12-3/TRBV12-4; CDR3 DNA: TGTGCCAGCAGTTTAAAGCCCGGGGTGTCACCCCTCCACTTT; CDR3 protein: CASSLKPGVSPLHF
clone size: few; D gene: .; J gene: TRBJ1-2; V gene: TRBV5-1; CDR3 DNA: TGCGCCAGCAGTGCCCCGGGGGCTTATGGCTACACCTTC; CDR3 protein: CASSAPGAYGYTF
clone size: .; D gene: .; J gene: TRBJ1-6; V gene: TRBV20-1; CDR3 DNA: TGCAGTACTAGAGCCTACCCGGCAGGGTCTGGGTCCTATAATTCACCCCTCCACTTT; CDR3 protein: CSTRAYPAGSGSYNSPLHF
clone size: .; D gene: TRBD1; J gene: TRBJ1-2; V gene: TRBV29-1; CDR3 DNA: TGCAGCGTCGATGGACAGGGGGGAGTAAACACCTTC; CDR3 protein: CSVDGQGGVNTF
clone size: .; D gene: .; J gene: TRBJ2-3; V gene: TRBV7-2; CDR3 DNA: TGTGCCAGCAGTCGAGACGGGGGAGGCACAGATACGCAGTATTTT; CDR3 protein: CASSRDGGGTDTQYF
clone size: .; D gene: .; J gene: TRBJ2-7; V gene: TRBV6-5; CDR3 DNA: TGTGCCAGCAGTTACGGGGGACCGCCTGGCTACGAGCAGTACTTC; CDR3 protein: CASSYGGPPGYEQYF
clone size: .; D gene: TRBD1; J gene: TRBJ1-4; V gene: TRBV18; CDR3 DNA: TGTGCCAGCTCACCAACGAGACAGGGGCGGGGAGAATACGAAAAACTGTTTTTT; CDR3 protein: CASSPTRQGRGEYEKLFF
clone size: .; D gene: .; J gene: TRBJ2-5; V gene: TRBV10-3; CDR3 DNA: TGTGCCATCAGTGACCCCAGGGAAGCAGAGACCCAGTACTTC; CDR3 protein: CAISDPREAETQYF
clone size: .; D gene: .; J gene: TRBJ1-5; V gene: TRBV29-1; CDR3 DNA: TGCAGCGCCCCTTCCGATCAGCCCCAGCATTTT; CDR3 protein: CSAPSDQPQHF
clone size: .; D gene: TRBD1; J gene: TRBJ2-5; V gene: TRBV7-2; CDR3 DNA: TGTGCCAGCAGCTTAGTGGGACAGGGTTTGGTAGAGACCCAGTACTTC; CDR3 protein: CASSLVGQGLVETQYF
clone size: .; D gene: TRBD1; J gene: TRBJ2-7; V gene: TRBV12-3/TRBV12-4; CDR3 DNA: TGTGCCAGCAGTTTAGCGGGGACAGTAACGACGAATGGCTACGAGCAGTACTTC; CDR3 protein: CASSLAGTVTTNGYEQYF
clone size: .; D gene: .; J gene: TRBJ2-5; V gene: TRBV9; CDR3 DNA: TGTGCCAGCAGCCCCCAGGGTGCGATTCAAGAGACCCAGTACTTC; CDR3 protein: CASSPQGAIQETQYF
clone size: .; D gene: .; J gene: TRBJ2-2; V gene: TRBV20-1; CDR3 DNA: TGCAGTGCTATAGGTACTGTCGACACCGGGGAGCTGTTTTTT; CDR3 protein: CSAIGTVDTGELFF
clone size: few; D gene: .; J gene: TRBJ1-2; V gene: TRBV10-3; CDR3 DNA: TGTGCCATCAGCACAGGGACACGCTACACCTTC; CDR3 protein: CAISTGTRYTF
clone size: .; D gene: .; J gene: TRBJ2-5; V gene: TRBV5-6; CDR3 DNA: TGTGCCAGCAGCTTGGGACAGCTGTACCAAGAGACCCAGTACTTC; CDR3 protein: CASSLGQLYQETQYF
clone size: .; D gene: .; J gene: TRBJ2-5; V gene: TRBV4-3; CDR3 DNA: TGCGCCAGCAGCCACTCGGAGGTGCTTCGGACAGCCCAAGAGACCCAGTACTTC; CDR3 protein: CASSHSEVLRTAQETQYF
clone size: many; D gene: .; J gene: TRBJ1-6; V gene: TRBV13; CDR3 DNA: TGTGCCAGCAGGAGCTCCTATAATTCACCCCTCCACTTT; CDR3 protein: CASRSSYNSPLHF
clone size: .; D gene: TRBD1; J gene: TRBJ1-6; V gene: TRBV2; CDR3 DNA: TGTGCCGGCCAGAGGACAGGAGAGAATTCACCCCTCCACTTT; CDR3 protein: CAGQRTGENSPLHF
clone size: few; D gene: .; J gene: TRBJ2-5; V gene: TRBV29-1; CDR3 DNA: TGCAGCGTTGAGACAACTTTTACAGAGACCCAGTACTTC; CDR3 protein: CSVETTFTETQYF
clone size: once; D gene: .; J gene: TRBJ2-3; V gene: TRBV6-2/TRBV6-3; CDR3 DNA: .; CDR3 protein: CASRSDVYEQYFGPGTTDTQYF
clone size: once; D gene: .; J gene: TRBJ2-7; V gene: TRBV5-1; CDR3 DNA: TGCGCCAGCAGCGTTCTTGACAGAGCCTACGAGCAGTACTTC; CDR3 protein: CASSVLDRAYEQYF
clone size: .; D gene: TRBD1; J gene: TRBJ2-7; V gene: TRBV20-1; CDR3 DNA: TGCAGTGCTAATCACCGGGACAGGGTCCACGAGCAGTACTTC; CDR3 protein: CSANHRDRVHEQYF
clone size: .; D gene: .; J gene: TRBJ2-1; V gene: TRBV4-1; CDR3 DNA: TGCGCCAGCAGCCAACGACACACGTTCTACAATGAGCAGTTCTTC; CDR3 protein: CASSQRHTFYNEQFF
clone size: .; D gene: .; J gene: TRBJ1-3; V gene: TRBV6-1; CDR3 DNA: TGTGCCAGCAGTGAAGCGAGATGGGGCTCTGGAAACACCATATATTTT; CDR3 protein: CASSEARWGSGNTIYF
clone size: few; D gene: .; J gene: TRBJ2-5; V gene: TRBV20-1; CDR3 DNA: TGCAGTGCTAGAGATTTCACAGGGAGGGAGCAGTACTTC; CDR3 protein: CSARDFTGREQYF
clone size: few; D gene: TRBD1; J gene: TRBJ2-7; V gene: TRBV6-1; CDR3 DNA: TGTGCCATCAGCCCCGGGACAGGATACGAGCAGTACTTC; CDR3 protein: CAISPGTGYEQYF
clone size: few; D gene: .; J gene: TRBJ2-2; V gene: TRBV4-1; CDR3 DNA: TGCGCCAGCAGAAGGGCAGGGTCCACCGGGGAGCTGTTTTTT; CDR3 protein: CASRRAGSTGELFF
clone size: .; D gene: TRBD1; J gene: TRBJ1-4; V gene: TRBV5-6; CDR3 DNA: TGTGCCAGCAGCTCAATGACAGGGTGGCCTGAAGAACTGTTTTTT; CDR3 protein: CASSSMTGWPEELFF
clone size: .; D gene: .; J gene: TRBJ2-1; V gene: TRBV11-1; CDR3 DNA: TGTGCCAGCAGCCCCCGAAGCTCCGAGCAGTTCTTC; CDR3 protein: CASSPRSSEQFF
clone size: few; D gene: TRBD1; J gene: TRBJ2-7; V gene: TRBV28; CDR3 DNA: TGTGCCAGTTCTATGACAGGGAACTCCTACGAGCAGTACTTC; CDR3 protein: CASSMTGNSYEQYF
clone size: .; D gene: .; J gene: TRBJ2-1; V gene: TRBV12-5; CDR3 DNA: TGTGCCGCCGGGGGCCAGGGGAATTATGAGCAGTTCTTC; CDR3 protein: CAAGGQGNYEQFF
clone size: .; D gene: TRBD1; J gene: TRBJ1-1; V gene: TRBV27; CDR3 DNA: TGTGCCAGCAGTTCCTCCAAGACCCGACAGGGGATAACTCAAGCTTTCTTT; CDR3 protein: CASSSSKTRQGITQAFF
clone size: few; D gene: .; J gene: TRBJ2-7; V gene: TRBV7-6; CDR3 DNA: TGTGCCAGCAGCATTTCCGGGGCCACCTACGAGCAGTACTTC; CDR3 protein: CASSISGATYEQYF
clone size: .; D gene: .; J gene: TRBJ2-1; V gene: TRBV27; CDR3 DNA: TGTGCCAGCAGCGGGAGTAGGGATGAGCAGTTCTTC; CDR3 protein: CASSGSRDEQFF
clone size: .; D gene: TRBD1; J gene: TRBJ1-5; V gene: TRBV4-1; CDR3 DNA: TGCGCCAGCAGCCAAGCCCTAGGACAGGGCTATAGCAATCAGCCCCAGCATTTT; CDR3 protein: CASSQALGQGYSNQPQHF
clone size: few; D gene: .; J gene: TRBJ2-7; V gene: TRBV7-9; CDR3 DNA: TGTGCTAGCAGCTTAGTCTTGAACGAGCAGTACTTC; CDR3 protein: CASSLVLNEQYF
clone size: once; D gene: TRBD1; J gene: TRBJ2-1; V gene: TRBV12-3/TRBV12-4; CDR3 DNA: TGTGCCAGCAGTTTCCGGGACAGTAGGGACAATGAGCAGTTCTTC; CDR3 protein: CASSFRDSRDNEQFF
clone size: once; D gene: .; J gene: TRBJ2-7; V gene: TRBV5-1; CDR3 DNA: TGCGCCAGCAGCTTAGACCAGGAGATCCCCTACGAGCAGTACTTC; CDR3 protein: CASSLDQEIPYEQYF
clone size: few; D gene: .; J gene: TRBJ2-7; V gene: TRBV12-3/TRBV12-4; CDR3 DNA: TGTGCCAGCAGCACACATCGTCGTAATCTCGAGCAGTACTTC; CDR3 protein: CASSTHRRNLEQYF
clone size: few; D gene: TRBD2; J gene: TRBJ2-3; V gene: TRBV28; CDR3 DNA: TGTGCCAGCAGTCTCCCTCGGGGAGCGGGGGTAGATACGCAGTATTTT; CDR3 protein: CASSLPRGAGVDTQYF
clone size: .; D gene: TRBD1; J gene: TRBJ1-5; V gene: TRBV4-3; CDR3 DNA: TGCGCCAGCAGCCTCGAACAGGGGGGCGGTCAGCCCCAGCATTTT; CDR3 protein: CASSLEQGGGQPQHF